Following are 25 T cell receptor beta chains from one sample sequenced in a study of blood T cell repertoires in COVID-19. The repertoire was sequenced with immunoSEQ multiplex PCR; TCRdb's copy has only in-frame clones and lacks some. Of approximately 45,000 clones listed, approximately 85% are singletons. Sequenced: peripheral blood. These receptors were obtained from a human donor in a cohort sampled during active COVID-19.

This clone has only a few counts. The chain recombines TRBV7-9 with TRBJ1-5, with D tentatively TRBD1 (6 bases). The CDR3 loop spans 13 amino acids. V shed 3 bases and J shed 5 bases, with 8 bases lying between them. Germline lookup yields CDR1 SEHNR and CDR2 FQNEAQ (reference sequence). CDR3 sequence reads: CASSFGQYQPQHF. The DNA for the CDR3 is TGTGCCAGCAGCTTTGGACAGTATCAGCCCCAGCATTTT.

The chain is built from TRBV30 and TRBJ1-4; D is unclear. This CDR3 is built from 14 residues. The germline V gene encodes CDR1 GTSNPN and CDR2 SVGIG (reference sequence). V was pared by 1 base and J by 5 bases, with 11 bases between. The CDR3 region is CAWSGRGKNEKLFF. The CDR3 DNA reads TGTGCCTGGAGTGGACGAGGGAAAAATGAAAAACTGTTTTTT.

The chain has TRBV7-9 and TRBJ1-4, with TRBD1 as a possible D gene (5 bases). V was clipped by 5 bases and J by 4 bases, with 17 bases between them. This CDR3 region has 16 residues. Germline V gives CDR1 SEHNR, CDR2 FQNEAQ (reference sequence). CDR3 loop: CASSPPRDSHNEKLFF. The CDR3 coding sequence is TGTGCCAGCAGCCCACCCAGGGATAGTCATAATGAAAAACTGTTTTTT.

The rearrangement joins TRBV3-1 (or the pseudogene TRBV3-2) to TRBJ1-3; D possibly corresponds to TRBD1 (5 bases). This CDR3 region has 16 residues. V dropped 3 bases and J dropped 2 bases, with 14 bases sitting between them. Germline values: CDR1 LGHDT, CDR2 YNNKEL (reference sequence). The CDR3 is CASSQGGAVPGNTIYF. The CDR3 DNA sequence: TGTGCCAGCAGCCAGGGGGGTGCAGTCCCTGGAAACACCATATATTTT.

The V call is TRBV4-1, the J call TRBJ1-5, with 10 bases aligning to TRBD1. The CDR3 is made up of 16 amino acids. Trimming at V came to 3 bases and at J to 5 bases, leaving 7 bases not matched to a gene. The germline V gene encodes CDR1 MGHRA and CDR2 YSYEKL. CDR3 region: CASSQPDRGRYQPQHF. CDR3 coding DNA: TGCGCCAGCAGCCAGCCCGACAGGGGGCGGTATCAGCCCCAGCATTTT.

This CDR3 reads CASSSSTGVYGYTF. The CDR3, as DNA: TGTGCCAGCAGCTCGTCGACAGGCGTCTATGGCTACACCTTC. The V gene is TRBV7-2, the J gene TRBJ1-2, with TRBD1 as a possible D gene (6 bases). Per the germline V gene, CDR1 is SGHTA and CDR2 is FQGNSA. Trimming cost V 4 bases and J 4 bases, with 13 bases left between them. The CDR3 totals 14 residues.

The rearrangement uses TRBV13 and TRBJ1-1, with TRBD1 as a possible D gene (5 bases). This CDR3 comprises 14 residues. From germline, CDR1 is PRHDT and CDR2 FYEKMQ (reference sequence). V was shortened by 7 bases and J by 5 bases, with 17 bases between the two germline ends. CDR3 sequence reads: CASTHRTDRTEAFF. The CDR3 coding sequence is TGTGCCAGCACCCACAGGACCGATAGAACTGAAGCTTTCTTT.

The chain carries TRBV27 and TRBJ1-1; weak D call: TRBD1 (6 bases). The length of the CDR3 is 14 residues. Per germline, CDR1 MNHEY and CDR2 SMNVEV (reference sequence). V was clipped by 7 bases and J by 6 bases, with 18 bases between them. CDR3 DNA: TGTGCCAGCAACCCACAGGGAGTAAGTTCTGAAGCTTTCTTT. Its protein product is CASNPQGVSSEAFF.

The CDR3 DNA sequence: TGTGCCTGGAGACGCAGGGGCGTCCGTTCCTATGGCTACACCTTC. This translates into CAWRRRGVRSYGYTF. The chain uses TRBV30 and TRBJ1-2; D may be TRBD1 (6 bases). Germline CDR1 and CDR2: GTSNPN and SVGIG (reference sequence). The V and J ends lost 3 bases and 4 bases respectively, with 18 bases between them. This CDR3 spans 15 amino acids.

The rearrangement links TRBV3-1 (or the pseudogene TRBV3-2) to TRBJ1-4, with TRBD1 matching over 7 bases. The V gene end was trimmed by 2 bases and the J gene end by 7 bases; junction bases not matched to a gene: 4. CDR1 and CDR2 (germline): LGHDT, YNNKEL (reference sequence). The CDR3 length is 14 residues. CDR3 bases: TGTGCCAGCAGCCAACGAAGGGACAGTGAAAAACTGTTTTTT. As protein: CASSQRRDSEKLFF.

This chain joins TRBV11-3 and TRBJ2-1; D ambiguous. The V and J ends lost 5 bases and 2 bases respectively, with 10 bases between them. The CDR3 is made up of 14 amino acids. Looked up from germline, CDR1 is SGHNT and CDR2 is YENEEA. The CDR3 protein is CASSSSTPYNEQFF. CDR3 DNA sequence: TGTGCCAGCAGCAGCTCGACACCCTACAATGAGCAGTTCTTC. The full variable domain, in which reference TRBV11-3 and TRBJ2-1 provide the parts outside the CDR3, is EAGVVQSPRYKIIEKKQPVAFWCNPISGHNTLYWYLQNLGQGPELLIRYENEEAVDDSQLPKDRFSAERLKGVDSTLKIQPAELGDSAVYLCASSSSTPYNEQFFGPGTRLTVL.

The chain has TRBV11-2 and TRBJ2-3; unclear D gene. The V gene lost 5 bases and the J gene lost 0 bases, with 18 bases spanning the gap. Germline values: CDR1 SGHAT, CDR2 FQNNGV. The CDR3 is 17 amino acids. The CDR3 DNA reads TGTGCCAGCAGCATTCCACGGAGAGGATCTAGCACAGATACGCAGTATTTT. Translated, it gives CASSIPRRGSSTDTQYF.

The chain combines TRBV5-1 with TRBJ1-1; D unclear. Deletions cut 0 bases from V and 0 bases from J, with 3 bases between. The germline gives CDR1 SGHRS, CDR2 YFSETQ. CDR3 length: 13 amino acids. CDR3 sequence reads: CASSLALNTEAFF. Here the CDR3 DNA reads TGCGCCAGCAGCTTGGCTCTGAACACTGAAGCTTTCTTT.

This clone has more than one count but fewer than ten. The V call is TRBV12-2, the J call TRBJ2-7; the table's D gene call, TRBD2, was not cross checked with the DNA. TRBV12-2 is designated a pseudogene. The CDR3 totals 16 residues. CDR3 in DNA: TGTGCAAGTCGCCCCGTCCCGAGCTTTCCCCGATACGAGCAGTACTTC. Amino acid sequence: CASRPVPSFPRYEQYF.

The chain is built from TRBV28 and TRBJ1-2; a weak D match, TRBD1 (5 bases). Per germline, CDR1 MDHEN and CDR2 SYDVKM. V was trimmed by 5 bases and J by 5 bases, leaving 6 bases between them. CDR3 length: 11 residues. The CDR3 loop is CASSGAYGYTF. The CDR3 DNA is TGTGCCAGCAGTGGGGCGTATGGCTACACCTTC.

The chain carries TRBV11-2 and TRBJ1-1, with 7 bases that match TRBD1. V lost 5 bases, J lost 3 bases, and 9 bases stayed unmatched. The CDR3 loop spans 15 amino acids. Germline assignment: CDR1 SGHAT and CDR2 FQNNGV. CDR3 sequence reads: CASSARQGVDTEAFF. The CDR3 region has the DNA TGTGCCAGCAGCGCTCGACAGGGTGTCGACACTGAAGCTTTCTTT.

V usage is TRBV18 and J usage is TRBJ1-1; D gene ambiguous. The CDR3 runs 14 residues. V gave up 2 bases and J gave up 2 bases, with 9 bases separating them. Germline V gene data show CDR1 as KGHSH and CDR2 as LQKENI. CDR3 amino acids: CASSPESFNTEAFF. CDR3 nucleotide sequence: TGTGCCAGCTCACCAGAGAGTTTCAACACTGAAGCTTTCTTT.

This clone showed up just once. The chain uses TRBV7-2 and TRBJ2-5, with 9 positions matching TRBD2. The CDR3 consists of 15 residues. Germline CDR1 is SGHTA and CDR2 is FQGNSA. J lost 1 base, V lost 5 bases, and 5 bases had no gene match. The CDR3 reads CASSTLAGRQETQYF. The CDR3 bases are TGTGCCAGCAGCACACTAGCGGGTCGCCAAGAGACCCAGTACTTC.

The chain uses TRBV7-8 and TRBJ1-2; D ambiguous. This CDR3 has 14 residues. The V and J ends lost 1 base and 9 bases respectively, with 15 bases between them. The germline CDR1 and CDR2 sequences are SGHVS and FQNEAQ. The CDR3 DNA sequence: TGTGCCAGCAGCTTAGAGACGCTTTCTAGAAGCTACACCTTC. This encodes CASSLETLSRSYTF.

The J gene is TRBJ1-1, the V gene TRBV30; no reliable D call. The CDR3 totals 13 residues. Trimming cost V 8 bases and J 1 base, with 14 bases left between them. The V gene's germline CDR1 is GTSNPN and CDR2 SVGIG (reference sequence). This CDR3 is CARTAGWNTEAFF. CDR3 bases: TGTGCCCGGACGGCAGGCTGGAACACTGAAGCTTTCTTT.

V gene TRBV7-9 combines with J gene TRBJ2-3; TRBD1 might be the D (6 bases). This CDR3 has 15 residues. V was pared by 7 bases and J by 3 bases, with 17 bases between. Germline-derived CDR1 and CDR2 are SEHNR and FQNEAQ (reference sequence). The CDR3 coding sequence is TGTGCCAGCACCCAGGGGCAGCAGACAACAGATACGCAGTATTTT. This translates into CASTQGQQTTDTQYF.

The CDR3 DNA reads as TGTGCCAGCTCACCATGGACAGAACTAGCCAAAAACATTCAGTACTTC. Amino acid sequence: CASSPWTELAKNIQYF. This sequence joins TRBV18 and TRBJ2-4, with TRBD1 as a possible D gene (6 bases). Germline assignment: CDR1 KGHSH and CDR2 LQKENI. V lost 2 bases to trimming and J lost 0 bases, with 11 bases between them. This CDR3 contains 16 residues. Full variable domain (outside the CDR3, taken from reference TRBV18 and TRBJ2-4): NAGVMQNPRHLVRRRGQEARLRCSPMKGHSHVYWYRQLPEEGLKFMVYLQKENIIDESGMPKERFSAEFPKEGPSILRIQQVVRGDSAAYFCASSPWTELAKNIQYFGAGTRLSVL.

The chain joins TRBV11-2 to TRBJ1-6, with D possibly being TRBD1 (5 bases). The CDR3 contains 13 residues. Between the trimmed V and J ends, which lost 2 bases and 16 bases, there was a span of 15 bases. Germline values: CDR1 SGHAT, CDR2 FQNNGV. CDR3 DNA sequence: TGTGCCAGCAGCTTATTTAATCAGGGTATACTCCACTTT. Amino acid sequence: CASSLFNQGILHF. The full variable domain, its missing parts supplied by reference TRBV11-2 and TRBJ1-6, is EAGVAQSPRYKIIEKRQSVAFWCNPISGHATLYWYQQILGQGPKLLIQFQNNGVVDDSQLPKDRFSAERLKGVDSTLKIQPAKLEDSAVYLCASSLFNQGILHFGNGTRLTVT.

The chain carries TRBV28 and TRBJ2-2; D is possibly TRBD1 (5 bases). There are 13 residues in the CDR3. Trimming took off 10 bases at V and 4 bases at J, with 13 bases between the two ends. Germline V lookup: CDR1 MDHEN, CDR2 SYDVKM. The CDR3 sequence is CAILGLVTGELFF. DNA for the CDR3: TGTGCCATTTTGGGGCTAGTCACCGGGGAGCTGTTTTTT.

The chain couples TRBV5-6 to TRBJ1-4; 7 positions match TRBD1. This CDR3 has 14 amino acids. Germline CDR1 reads SGHDT; CDR2 reads YYEEEE. The V and J ends lost 4 bases and 8 bases, in that order; junction bases with no gene match: 8. The CDR3 region is CASSPDRSGEKLFF. The CDR3 DNA sequence: TGTGCCAGCAGCCCGGACAGGTCGGGCGAAAAACTGTTTTTT.